The 11 T cell receptor beta chains below all came from one sample that was sequenced in a study of blood T cells in healthy people across ages. A sample-barcoded 5' primer and a J-beta primer mix were used in a second PCR of roughly 7 to 11 cycles. TCRdb ran MiXCR on the 5' RACE reads and lists one entry per CDR3 protein. The sample lists roughly 1.5 million distinct CDR3 sequences, approximately 43% occurring once. The sample taken for sequencing was blood. These receptors were obtained from a woman under 30 in good health.

The V call is TRBV20-1, the J call TRBJ2-7; a possible D gene is TRBD1 (6 bases). The CDR3 has 15 residues. The germline V gene has CDR1 DFQATT and CDR2 SNEGSKA (reference sequence). The ends were cut back, 0 bases at V and 1 base at J, with 13 bases in the middle. CDR3 sequence (DNA): TGCAGTGCTAGAGATCCTCAGGGACAATCCTACGAGCAGTACTTC. The encoded protein is CSARDPQGQSYEQYF.

This clonotype turned up a few times. The J gene is TRBJ1-6, the V gene TRBV2, with D unclear. The CDR3 is 15 amino acids. The germline V gene encodes CDR1 SNHLY and CDR2 FYNNEI. Trimming removed 5 bases at V and 7 bases at J, with 15 bases between. The CDR3 bases are TGTGCCAGCAGTCCGGTGGGGAAAGAGAATTCACCCCTCCACTTT. This encodes CASSPVGKENSPLHF.

The chain links TRBV14 to TRBJ2-3; D not certain. Germline CDR1 and CDR2: SGHDN and FVKESK. The V and J ends lost 5 bases and 2 bases respectively, with 17 bases between them. There are 16 residues in the CDR3. CDR3 nucleotides: TGTGCCAGCAGCAGAATTTGGGCTTCCCCCACAGATACGCAGTATTTT. Residues: CASSRIWASPTDTQYF.

The rearrangement uses TRBV20-1 and TRBJ2-1; 7 bases fit TRBD2. J lost 14 bases, V lost 1 base, and 17 bases had no gene match. The CDR3 covers 15 residues. CDR1 DFQATT and CDR2 SNEGSKA come from the germline V gene (reference sequence). CDR3 residues: CSARADGGSGSLEFF. As DNA, the CDR3 is TGCAGTGCTAGAGCCGACGGGGGTAGCGGGTCTTTGGAGTTCTTC.

This chain joins TRBV7-2 and TRBJ2-3; perhaps TRBD2 as D (6 bases). This CDR3 contains 18 residues. Germline-derived CDR1 and CDR2 are SGHTA and FQGNSA. V was clipped by 5 bases and J by 5 bases, with 26 bases between them. CDR3 loop: CASSLLVGGTRRLDTQYF. Written as DNA, the CDR3 is TGTGCCAGCAGCCTTTTGGTAGGAGGGACCCGGCGCCTAGATACGCAGTATTTT.

The chain has TRBV2 and TRBJ1-1; perhaps TRBD1 as D (5 bases). V shed 5 bases and J shed 1 base, with 8 bases lying between them. Germline values: CDR1 SNHLY, CDR2 FYNNEI. This CDR3 is built from 13 residues. CDR3 nucleotides: TGTGCCAGCAGTAGGGACTGGAACACTGAAGCTTTCTTT. Translating it yields CASSRDWNTEAFF.

The chain links TRBV6-5 to TRBJ2-1, with no clear D. Trimming cost V 2 bases and J 4 bases, with 9 bases left between them. From germline, CDR1 is MNHEY and CDR2 SVGAGI. The CDR3 is 14 residues long. The CDR3 sequence: CASSYANGYNEQFF. The CDR3 DNA reads TGTGCCAGCAGTTACGCGAATGGGTACAATGAGCAGTTCTTC.

This rearrangement joins TRBV10-3 to TRBJ1-1; 8 bases match TRBD1. CDR1 is ENHRY, CDR2 SYGVKD, per germline. The CDR3 sequence is 13 residues long. Unmatched junction bases numbered 4, after V lost 6 bases and J lost 4 bases. The CDR3 DNA reads TGTGCCATCAGGGGGGACAGGAGCACTGAAGCTTTCTTT. Translation: CAIRGDRSTEAFF.

The chain joins TRBV21-1 to TRBJ1-5; the D call of TRBD1 is as the table states it, not checked on the DNA. TRBV21-1 is shown as a pseudogene. This CDR3 spans 17 amino acids. In DNA, the CDR3 is TGTGCCAGCAGCAAGGTGACAGTTTCAAGACGCAATCAGCCCCAGCATTTT. Its protein is CASSKVTVSRRNQPQHF.

The J gene is TRBJ2-1, the V gene TRBV29-1; tentatively, D is TRBD2 (5 bases). With 6 bases removed from V and 0 bases from J, the gap between germline ends came to 24 bases. The germline V gene encodes CDR1 SQVTM and CDR2 ANQGSEA. This CDR3 is built from 18 residues. In DNA form, the CDR3 reads TGCAGCGTGAAAGGTAGGAGGATCGGGGTGAGCTCCTACAATGAGCAGTTCTTC. Translation gives CSVKGRRIGVSSYNEQFF.

The rearrangement uses TRBV30 and TRBJ2-6; D may be TRBD1 or TRBD2 (5 bases each). The CDR3 contains 15 residues. Germline V lookup: CDR1 GTSNPN, CDR2 SVGIG (reference sequence). V was shortened by 2 bases and J by 0 bases, with 8 bases between the two germline ends. The CDR3 region has the DNA TGTGCCTGGAGTCAGGGACCCTCTGGGGCCAACGTCCTGACTTTC. Its translation: CAWSQGPSGANVLTF.